The TCR beta chain under discussion was sequenced for a study of shared clonotypes between healthy human individuals. Across the whole study: The study used three CD4 naive, three CD4 memory, two CD8 naive and one CD8 memory plate per donor. Study-level points and caveats: As a rule, naive subsets had a larger estimated richness than memory subsets. Non-shared clonotypes showed lower generation probabilities than clonotypes common to all four donors.

A note on this clone: What it recognizes is unknown.

Deep-level assay runs were performed. Only in-frame clones appear in the TCRdb table, and some are missing; sequencing was by immunoSEQ multiplex PCR. The sample holds about 680,000 clones; around four fifths are singletons and the top ten take around 2%. Germline V gene sequence: CDR1 SGHTA, CDR2 FQGNSA. With 5 bases clipped from V and 4 bases from J, the junction kept 1 base outside the gene matches. The CDR3 consists of 13 residues. The TCR was taken from a woman in her twenties or thirties in good health. The chain recombines TRBV7-2 with TRBJ1-5; 8 bases agree with TRBD1. The sample consisted of memory CD4+ T cells sorted from blood. The sample's subset: CD45RA-negative fraction. The CDR3, as DNA: TGTGCCAGCAGCCAGGGGGCTAATCAGCCCCAGCATTTT. It specifies CASSQGANQPQHF.